The 17 T cell receptor beta chains listed next were all sequenced from one sample in a study of spatial heterogeneity in lung cancer. TCRdb called the 5' RACE reads again in MiXCR, with one record for every CDR3 protein. The sample holds some 5,000 distinct CDR3 sequences, 26% seen once. Their target antigens are unknown. Study conclusions and caveats: How many expanded intratumoral alpha and beta TCRs were present tracked the tumor mutation count, which was a count of nonsynonymous mutations.

This sample's time point: sample taken at primary tumor resection. The sequencing used lung tumor tissue, collected at surgery. The source of these receptors is a male donor with early-stage non-small cell lung cancer.

This clonotype is medium-sized within its sample. The chain links TRBV18 to TRBJ2-5; D possibly corresponds to TRBD1 (6 bases). This CDR3 contains 14 residues. V was shortened by 6 bases and J by 0 bases, with 11 bases between the two germline ends. Germline CDR1 KGHSH, CDR2 LQKENI. The CDR3: CASSLRGHQETQYF. The CDR3 DNA sequence: TGTGCCAGCTCCCTCAGGGGACACCAAGAGACCCAGTACTTC.

The genes are TRBV29-1 and TRBJ2-3; a weak D match, TRBD2 (6 bases). The CDR3 runs 18 residues. Trimming left V 5 bases short and J 0 bases short, with 24 bases between. CDR1 is SQVTM, CDR2 ANQGSEA, per germline. CDR3 nucleotide sequence: TGCAGCGTTTGGGTCAGGAGGAGGGCCGACCCTAGCACAGATACGCAGTATTTT. Translation gives CSVWVRRRADPSTDTQYF.

Here the CDR3 DNA reads TGCGCCAGCAGTTCCGGACACCTCCAGGCAAATGAGCAGTTCTTC. This translates into CASSSGHLQANEQFF. V usage is TRBV5-1 and J usage is TRBJ2-1; TRBD1 might be the D (5 bases). The germline gives CDR1 SGHRS, CDR2 YFSETQ. Trimming removed 5 bases at V and 7 bases at J, with 19 bases between. The CDR3 totals 15 residues.

The sample holds a few counts of this clonotype. This chain uses TRBV28 with TRBJ2-1; 9 bases align to TRBD2. V trimming: 1 base; J trimming: 8 bases; junction bases outside the gene matches: 9. The germline V gene encodes CDR1 MDHEN and CDR2 SYDVKM. The CDR3 consists of 16 residues. CDR3 sequence reads: CASSLYSSGKRDEQFF. CDR3 bases: TGTGCCAGCAGTTTATACTCTAGCGGGAAAAGGGATGAGCAGTTCTTC.

Within the sample, this clonotype is medium-sized. The chain recombines TRBV27 with TRBJ1-2, with D hard to call. CDR1 is MNHEY, CDR2 SMNVEV, per germline (reference sequence). Trimming removed 4 bases from V and 5 bases from J, with 8 bases in between. This CDR3 is 12 amino acids long. CDR3 sequence reads: CASSSDLYGYTF. CDR3 DNA: TGTGCCAGCAGTTCGGACTTATATGGCTACACCTTC.

The chain links TRBV5-5 to TRBJ1-5; possible D gene TRBD1, 5 bases. The CDR3 extends over 15 amino acids. V was pared by 4 bases and J by 7 bases, with 18 bases between. Germline CDR1 is SGHKS and CDR2 is YYEKEE (reference sequence). This CDR3 reads CASSMERGIKQPQHF. In DNA form, the CDR3 reads TGTGCCAGCAGCATGGAGCGGGGCATCAAGCAGCCCCAGCATTTT.

The chain uses TRBV29-1 and TRBJ2-5; D is unresolved. Per the germline V gene, CDR1 is SQVTM and CDR2 is ANQGSEA. V lost 2 bases to trimming and J lost 4 bases, with 11 bases between them. The CDR3 is 13 residues long. The CDR3 spells CSVETQTGETQYF. The CDR3 DNA is TGCAGCGTTGAAACTCAGACGGGAGAGACCCAGTACTTC. Filled out from reference TRBV29-1 and TRBJ2-5, the complete variable domain reads SAVISQKPSRDICQRGTSLTIQCQVDSQVTMMFWYRQQPGQSLTLIATANQGSEATYESGFVIDKFPISRPNLTFSTLTVSNMSPEDSSIYLCSVETQTGETQYFGPGTRLLVL.

The V and J genes are TRBV28 and TRBJ1-3; weak D call: TRBD1 (6 bases). CDR1 is MDHEN, CDR2 SYDVKM, per germline. The germline V and J ends were trimmed by 8 bases and 4 bases, with 12 bases remaining between them. This CDR3 region has 13 residues. The CDR3 sequence is CASLAGAGNTIYF. CDR3 sequence (DNA): TGTGCCAGCCTCGCAGGGGCGGGAAACACCATATATTTT.

This clonotype is labeled medium-sized (0.01 to 0.1%). The chain links TRBV9 to TRBJ2-7, with D possibly TRBD1 on 6 matching bases. V lost 4 bases to trimming and J lost 2 bases, with 19 bases between them. The CDR3 runs to 16 residues. Per the germline V gene, CDR1 is SGDLS and CDR2 is YYNGEE. Here the CDR3 reads CASSPQGQPIPYEQYF. CDR3 coding DNA: TGTGCCAGCAGCCCGCAAGGACAGCCTATTCCCTACGAGCAGTACTTC.

There are a few counts of this clonotype. The chain carries TRBV29-1 and TRBJ2-1; maybe TRBD2 (5 bases). With 8 bases removed from V and 1 base from J, the gap between germline ends came to 9 bases. The CDR3 runs 12 residues. Germline V lookup: CDR1 SQVTM, CDR2 ANQGSEA. CDR3 region: CSLGESYNEQFF. CDR3 in DNA: TGCAGCCTCGGGGAGTCCTACAATGAGCAGTTCTTC.

The V gene is TRBV29-1, the J gene TRBJ1-1; D perhaps matches TRBD1 (6 bases). The CDR3 has 12 amino acids. Per germline, CDR1 SQVTM and CDR2 ANQGSEA. Trimming shortened V by 6 bases and J by 6 bases, and 14 bases separated the two germline ends. Here the CDR3 DNA reads TGCAGCGTCGGCGGGGGCCCGGCTGAAGCTTTCTTT. It is translated as CSVGGGPAEAFF.

V is TRBV11-2 and J is TRBJ2-2; TRBD2 matches 14 bases. The J segment lost 7 bases and the V segment lost 5 bases, leaving 9 bases of the junction unmatched. The CDR3 sequence is 17 residues long. Germline CDR1 reads SGHAT; CDR2 reads FQNNGV. As DNA, the CDR3 is TGTGCCAGCAGCCCCCGACTAGCGGGAGGGTCAGGCGGGGAGCTGTTTTTT. Amino acid sequence: CASSPRLAGGSGGELFF.

This clonotype qualifies as medium-sized (0.01 to 0.1%). The rearrangement uses TRBV20-1 and TRBJ1-5, with D hard to call. The CDR3 totals 13 residues. V was trimmed by 4 bases and J by 4 bases, leaving 11 bases between them. The germline V gene has CDR1 DFQATT and CDR2 SNEGSKA (reference sequence). CDR3 in amino acids: CSATDEPNQPQHF. CDR3 DNA sequence: TGCAGTGCTACGGACGAGCCTAATCAGCCCCAGCATTTT.

J is TRBJ2-7 and V is TRBV30; tentative D call: TRBD2 (6 bases). The V gene lost 3 bases and the J gene lost 4 bases, with 10 bases spanning the gap. The CDR3 spans 12 residues. Germline-derived CDR1 and CDR2 are GTSNPN and SVGIG (reference sequence). The DNA for the CDR3 is TGTGCCTGGAGCCCCGGGGGTTACGAGCAGTACTTC. It is translated as CAWSPGGYEQYF. Based on the CDR3 plus reference TRBV30 and TRBJ2-7, the full variable domain is SQTIHQWPATLVQPVGSPLSLECTVEGTSNPNLYWYRQAAGRGLQLLFYSVGIGQISSEVPQNLSASRPQDRQFILSSKKLLLSDSGFYLCAWSPGGYEQYFGPGTRLTVT.

This chain links TRBV7-6 with TRBJ2-5; weak D call: TRBD2 (5 bases). Trimming took off 5 bases at V and 2 bases at J, with 15 bases between the two ends. In germline, CDR1 is SGHVS, CDR2 FNYEAQ. The CDR3 loop spans 15 amino acids. CDR3 protein: CASSTPLEAQETQYF. The CDR3, as DNA: TGTGCCAGCAGCACCCCACTAGAAGCACAAGAGACCCAGTACTTC.

The chain uses TRBV6-1 and TRBJ2-7; D is undetermined. Germline V gene sequence: CDR1 MNHNS, CDR2 SASEGT. The CDR3 is 13 residues long. Trimming removed 7 bases at V and 3 bases at J, with 13 bases between. The CDR3, as DNA: TGTGCCAGCATTCCTCCAGCGAGCTACGAGCAGTACTTC. Amino acids: CASIPPASYEQYF.

The chain uses TRBV28 and TRBJ2-1; 10 bases map to TRBD2. Per germline, CDR1 MDHEN and CDR2 SYDVKM. V was pared by 10 bases and J by 5 bases, with 8 bases of the junction left unmatched. CDR3 size: 14 residues. The CDR3 loop reads CAISSGSFHNEQFF. The CDR3, as DNA: TGTGCCATCTCTAGCGGGAGTTTCCACAATGAGCAGTTCTTC.